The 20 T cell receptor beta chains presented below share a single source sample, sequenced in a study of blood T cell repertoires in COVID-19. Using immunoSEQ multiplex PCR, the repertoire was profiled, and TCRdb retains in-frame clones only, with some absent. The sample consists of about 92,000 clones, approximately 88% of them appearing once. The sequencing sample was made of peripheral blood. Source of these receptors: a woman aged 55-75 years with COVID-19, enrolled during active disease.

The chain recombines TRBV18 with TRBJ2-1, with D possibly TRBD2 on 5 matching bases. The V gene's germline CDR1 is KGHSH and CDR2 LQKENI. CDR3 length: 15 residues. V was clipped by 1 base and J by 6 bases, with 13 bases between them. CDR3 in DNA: TGTGCCAGCTCACCACGGCGAGGAGAGGGCAATGAGCAGTTCTTC. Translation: CASSPRRGEGNEQFF.

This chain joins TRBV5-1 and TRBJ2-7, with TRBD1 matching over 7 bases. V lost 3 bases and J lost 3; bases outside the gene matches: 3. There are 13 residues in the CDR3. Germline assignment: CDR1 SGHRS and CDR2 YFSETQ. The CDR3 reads CASSSRQGYEQYF. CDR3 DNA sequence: TGCGCCAGCAGCTCAAGACAGGGCTACGAGCAGTACTTC.

The CDR3 DNA reads as TGTGCCAGCAGTCCCAGACAGTGGAGCTCCTATAATTCACCCCTCCACTTT. This gives the protein CASSPRQWSSYNSPLHF. The chain employs TRBV27 and TRBJ1-6; tentative D call: TRBD1 (5 bases). Deletions cut 5 bases from V and 0 bases from J, with 14 bases between. Germline V CDR1 and CDR2: MNHEY, SMNVEV (reference sequence). CDR3 size: 17 residues.

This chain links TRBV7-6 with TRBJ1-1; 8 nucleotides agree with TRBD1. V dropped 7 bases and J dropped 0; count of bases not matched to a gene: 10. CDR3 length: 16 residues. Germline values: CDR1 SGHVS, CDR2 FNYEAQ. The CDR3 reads CASTNEQGVMNTEAFF. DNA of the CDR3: TGTGCCAGCACCAATGAACAGGGGGTCATGAACACTGAAGCTTTCTTT.

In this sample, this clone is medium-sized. CDR3 loop: CASSLWSSDSTQNTQYF. CDR3 DNA: TGTGCCAGCAGCTTGTGGTCTAGCGACTCCACCCAGAATACGCAGTATTTT. The chain joins TRBV5-6 to TRBJ2-3, with D maybe TRBD2 (6 bases). The CDR3 runs 17 residues. V lost 1 base and J lost 7, with 22 bases in between. Germline CDR1 is SGHDT and CDR2 is YYEEEE. Drawing the rest from reference TRBV5-6 and TRBJ2-3, the complete variable domain is DAGVTQSPTHLIKTRGQQVTLRCSPKSGHDTVSWYQQALGQGPQFIFQYYEEEERQRGNFPDRFSGHQFPNYSSELNVNALLLGDSALYLCASSLWSSDSTQNTQYFGPGTRLTVL.

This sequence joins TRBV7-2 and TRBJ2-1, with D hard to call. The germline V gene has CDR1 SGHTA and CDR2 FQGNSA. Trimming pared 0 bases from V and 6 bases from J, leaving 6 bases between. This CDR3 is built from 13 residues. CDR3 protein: CASSLAASNEQFF. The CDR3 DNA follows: TGTGCCAGCAGCTTAGCGGCAAGCAATGAGCAGTTCTTC.

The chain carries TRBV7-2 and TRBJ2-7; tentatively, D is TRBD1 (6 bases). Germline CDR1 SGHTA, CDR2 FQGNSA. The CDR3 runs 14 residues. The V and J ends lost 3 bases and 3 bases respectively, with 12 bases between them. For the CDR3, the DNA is TGTGCCAGCAGCTTCAGGGGCCTATACTACGAGCAGTACTTC. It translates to CASSFRGLYYEQYF. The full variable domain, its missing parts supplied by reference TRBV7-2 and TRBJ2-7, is GAGVSQSPSNKVTEKGKDVELRCDPISGHTALYWYRQSLGQGLEFLIYFQGNSAPDKSGLPSDRFSAERTGGSVSTLTIQRTQQEDSAVYLCASSFRGLYYEQYFGPGTRLTVT.

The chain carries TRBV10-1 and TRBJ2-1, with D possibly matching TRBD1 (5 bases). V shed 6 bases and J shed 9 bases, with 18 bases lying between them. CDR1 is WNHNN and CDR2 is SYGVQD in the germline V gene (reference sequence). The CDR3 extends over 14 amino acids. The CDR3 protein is CASRGPRADGEQFF. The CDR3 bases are TGCGCCAGCAGAGGGCCCAGGGCAGATGGTGAGCAGTTCTTC.

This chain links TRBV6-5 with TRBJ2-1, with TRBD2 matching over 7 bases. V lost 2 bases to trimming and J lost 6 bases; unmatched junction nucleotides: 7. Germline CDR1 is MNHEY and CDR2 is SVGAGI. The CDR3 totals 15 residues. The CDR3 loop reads CASSYEAGKGNEQFF. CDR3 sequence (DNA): TGTGCCAGCAGTTACGAAGCGGGGAAAGGCAATGAGCAGTTCTTC.

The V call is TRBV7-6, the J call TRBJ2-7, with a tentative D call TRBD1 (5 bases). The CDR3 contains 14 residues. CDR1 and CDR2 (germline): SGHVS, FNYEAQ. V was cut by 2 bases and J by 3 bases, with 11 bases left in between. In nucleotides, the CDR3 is TGTGCCAGCAGCTTACGGGCAGGGAACTACGAGCAGTACTTC. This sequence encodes CASSLRAGNYEQYF.

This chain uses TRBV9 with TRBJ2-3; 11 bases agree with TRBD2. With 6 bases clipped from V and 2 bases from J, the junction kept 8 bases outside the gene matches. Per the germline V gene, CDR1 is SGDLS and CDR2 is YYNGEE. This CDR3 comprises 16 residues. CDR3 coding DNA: TGTGCCAGCACCTTGGGGACTAGCGGTTACACAGATACGCAGTATTTT. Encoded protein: CASTLGTSGYTDTQYF.

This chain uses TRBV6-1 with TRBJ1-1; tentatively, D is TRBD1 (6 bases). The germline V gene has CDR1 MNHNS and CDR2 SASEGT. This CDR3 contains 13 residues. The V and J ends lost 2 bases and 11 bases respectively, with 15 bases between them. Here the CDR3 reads CASSEQQRGHAFF. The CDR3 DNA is TGTGCCAGCAGTGAACAGCAGCGGGGGCACGCTTTCTTT.

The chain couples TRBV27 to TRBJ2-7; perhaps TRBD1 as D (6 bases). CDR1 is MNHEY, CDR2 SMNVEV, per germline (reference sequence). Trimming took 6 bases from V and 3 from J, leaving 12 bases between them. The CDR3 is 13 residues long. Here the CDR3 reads CASRDSFSYEQYF. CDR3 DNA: TGTGCCAGCAGGGACAGCTTTAGCTACGAGCAGTACTTC.

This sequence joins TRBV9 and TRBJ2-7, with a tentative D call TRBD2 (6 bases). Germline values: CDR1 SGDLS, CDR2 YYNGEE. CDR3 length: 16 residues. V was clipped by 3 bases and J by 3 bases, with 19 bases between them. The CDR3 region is CASSANAGRNYYEQYF. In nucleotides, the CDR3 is TGTGCCAGCAGCGCAAATGCGGGACGGAATTACTACGAGCAGTACTTC.

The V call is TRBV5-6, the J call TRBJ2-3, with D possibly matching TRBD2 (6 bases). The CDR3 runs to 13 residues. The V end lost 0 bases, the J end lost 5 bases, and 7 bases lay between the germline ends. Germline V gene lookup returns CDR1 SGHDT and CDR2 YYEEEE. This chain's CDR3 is CASSLDGGDTQYF. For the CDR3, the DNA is TGTGCCAGCAGCTTGGACGGGGGAGATACGCAGTATTTT.

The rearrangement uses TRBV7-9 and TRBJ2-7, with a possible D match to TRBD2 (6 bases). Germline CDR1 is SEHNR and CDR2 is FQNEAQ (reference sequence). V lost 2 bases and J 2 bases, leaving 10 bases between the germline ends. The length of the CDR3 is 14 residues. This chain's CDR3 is CASSLSRGTYEQYF. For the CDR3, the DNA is TGTGCCAGCAGCTTATCGCGGGGCACCTACGAGCAGTACTTC. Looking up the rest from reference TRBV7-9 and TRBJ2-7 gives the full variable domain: DTGVSQNPRHKITKRGQNVTFRCDPISEHNRLYWYRQTLGQGPEFLTYFQNEAQLEKSRLLSDRFSAERPKGSFSTLEIQRTEQGDSAMYLCASSLSRGTYEQYFGPGTRLTVT.

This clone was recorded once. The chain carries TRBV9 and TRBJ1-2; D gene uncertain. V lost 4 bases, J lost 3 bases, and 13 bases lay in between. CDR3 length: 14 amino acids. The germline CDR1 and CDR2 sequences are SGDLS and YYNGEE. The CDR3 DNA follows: TGTGCCAGCAGCTTCACCAGTAGCGACTATGGCTACACCTTC. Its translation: CASSFTSSDYGYTF. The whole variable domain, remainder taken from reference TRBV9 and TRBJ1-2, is DSGVTQTPKHLITATGQRVTLRCSPRSGDLSVYWYQQSLDQGLQFLIQYYNGEERAKGNILERFSAQQFPDLHSELNLSSLELGDSALYFCASSFTSSDYGYTFGSGTRLTVV.

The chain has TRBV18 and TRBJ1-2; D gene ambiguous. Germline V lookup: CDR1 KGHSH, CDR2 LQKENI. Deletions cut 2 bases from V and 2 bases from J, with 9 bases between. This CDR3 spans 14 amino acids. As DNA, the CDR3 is TGTGCCAGCTCACCAAGCGAGGGCAACTATGGCTACACCTTC. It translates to CASSPSEGNYGYTF. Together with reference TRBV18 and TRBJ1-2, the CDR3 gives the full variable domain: NAGVMQNPRHLVRRRGQEARLRCSPMKGHSHVYWYRQLPEEGLKFMVYLQKENIIDESGMPKERFSAEFPKEGPSILRIQQVVRGDSAAYFCASSPSEGNYGYTFGSGTRLTVV.

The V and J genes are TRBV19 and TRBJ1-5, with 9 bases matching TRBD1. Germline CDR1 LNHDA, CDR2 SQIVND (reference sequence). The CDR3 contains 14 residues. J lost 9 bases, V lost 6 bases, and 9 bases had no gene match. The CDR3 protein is CASRTGGFEGPQHF. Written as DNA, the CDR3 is TGTGCCAGTAGAACAGGGGGCTTCGAGGGGCCCCAGCATTTT.

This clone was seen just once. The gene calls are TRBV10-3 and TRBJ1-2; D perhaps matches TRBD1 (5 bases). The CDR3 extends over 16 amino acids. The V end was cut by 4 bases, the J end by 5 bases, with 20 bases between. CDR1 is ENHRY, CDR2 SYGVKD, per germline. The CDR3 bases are TGTGCCATCAGTGCGGGGGAGGAGGCCCTCTCATATGGCTACACCTTC. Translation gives CAISAGEEALSYGYTF.